Listed here are 13 T cell receptor beta chains from one sample, sequenced in a study of blood T cell repertoires in COVID-19. The assay was immunoSEQ multiplex PCR, and TCRdb's table has in-frame clones only and misses some. Here the sample spans hundreds of thousands of clones, about 86% being singletons. The source material was peripheral blood. The receptor source for this set is a man at least 80 years old with acute or convalescent COVID-19.

The gene calls are TRBV9 and TRBJ1-6; D not certain. The germline CDR1 and CDR2 sequences are SGDLS and YYNGEE. The CDR3 consists of 14 residues. V lost 3 bases to trimming and J lost 5 bases, with 9 bases between them. For the CDR3, the DNA is TGTGCCAGCAGCGACGGACTGGATAATTCACCCCTCCACTTT. Its protein is CASSDGLDNSPLHF.

The chain carries TRBV5-6 and TRBJ2-7, with D possibly matching TRBD1 (6 bases). In germline, CDR1 is SGHDT, CDR2 YYEEEE. The V end was cut by 4 bases, the J end by 0 bases, with 17 bases between. This CDR3 region has 16 residues. CDR3 amino acids: CASSGAGARISYEQYF. As DNA, the CDR3 is TGTGCCAGCAGCGGCGCAGGGGCGAGGATCTCCTACGAGCAGTACTTC.

This clone showed up just a few times. The chain is built from TRBV12-3 or TRBV12-4 and TRBJ1-2, with 7 bases lining up with TRBD1. The CDR3 runs to 13 residues. V shed 8 bases and J 2 bases; nucleotides not matched to a gene: 5. This chain's CDR3 is CASQTGQNYGYTF. CDR3 nucleotides: TGTGCCAGCCAAACGGGACAGAACTATGGCTACACCTTC.

The CDR3 is CASSQRAGVVDTQYF. The CDR3 DNA follows: TGTGCCAGCAGCCAAAGGGCGGGAGTGGTAGATACGCAGTATTTT. The chain joins TRBV3-1 (or the pseudogene TRBV3-2) to TRBJ2-3; TRBD2 matches at 7 bases. Germline trimming cut 2 bases from V and 5 bases from J; bases unmatched to any gene: 7. Germline CDR1 and CDR2: LGHDT and YNNKEL (reference sequence). This CDR3 has 15 residues.

V and J are TRBV6-5 and TRBJ1-2; 7 nucleotides line up with TRBD1. CDR1 and CDR2 (germline): MNHEY, SVGAGI. Losses at the gene ends were 6 bases for V and 4 bases for J; bases not matched to a gene: 8. This CDR3 contains 14 residues. The CDR3 nucleotides are TGTGCCAGCAGCGGACAGGCAGCATCCTATGGCTACACCTTC. Its protein product is CASSGQAASYGYTF.

The rearrangement joins TRBV5-6 to TRBJ1-2; maybe TRBD1 (6 bases). Trimming left V 3 bases short and J 4 bases short, with 19 bases between. Germline V gives CDR1 SGHDT, CDR2 YYEEEE. The CDR3 is 16 residues long. This chain's CDR3 is CASSSRMGRGIYGYTF. CDR3 in DNA: TGTGCCAGCAGCTCACGAATGGGCAGGGGAATCTATGGCTACACCTTC.

The DNA for the CDR3 is TGTGCCAGCAGCCAAGAGGGCATGAACACTGAAGCTTTCTTT. It specifies CASSQEGMNTEAFF. The chain joins TRBV4-2 to TRBJ1-1; no firm D call. The V gene's germline CDR1 is LGHNA and CDR2 YNFKEQ. The CDR3 is 14 amino acids. With 0 bases removed from V and 0 bases from J, the gap between germline ends came to 5 bases.

This chain joins TRBV10-3 and TRBJ2-3, with D perhaps matching TRBD1 (6 bases). Germline CDR1 and CDR2: ENHRY and SYGVKD. The CDR3 runs 14 residues. V dropped 6 bases and J dropped 0 bases, with 10 bases sitting between them. The CDR3 reads CAISRDTSTDTQYF. CDR3 in DNA: TGTGCCATCAGCCGGGACACCAGCACAGATACGCAGTATTTT.

A single count supports this clone. V is TRBV7-3 and J is TRBJ2-1, with D tentatively TRBD1 (6 bases). This CDR3 contains 12 residues. Germline CDR1 and CDR2: SGHTA and FQGTGA. Between the trimmed V and J ends, which lost 6 bases and 10 bases, there was a span of 13 bases. The CDR3 is CASSQNREEQFF. Written as DNA, the CDR3 is TGTGCCAGCAGTCAAAACAGGGAAGAGCAGTTCTTC.

The chain has TRBV5-5 and TRBJ1-1; 7 bases line up with TRBD1. CDR3 length: 15 amino acids. Germline-derived CDR1 and CDR2 are SGHKS and YYEKEE (reference sequence). Trimming cost V 0 bases and J 5 bases; bases outside gene matches: 7. In DNA, the CDR3 is TGTGCCAGCAGCTTGGGTTGGCCAGGGGGTACTGAAGCTTTCTTT. Translation gives CASSLGWPGGTEAFF.

The rearrangement joins TRBV4-3 to TRBJ1-6, with TRBD1 matching 9 bases. Germline V gives CDR1 LGHNA, CDR2 YSLEER. Losses at the gene ends were 0 bases for V and 8 bases for J; bases not matched to a gene: 5. The CDR3 runs 16 residues. For the CDR3, the DNA is TGCGCCAGCAGCCAAGATCGGGACAGGGTTTATTCACCCCTCCACTTT. It is translated as CASSQDRDRVYSPLHF.

This clone appeared a single time. This chain connects TRBV4-1 to TRBJ1-4; 7 bases match TRBD1. The CDR3 has 14 amino acids. Trimming cost V 4 bases and J 4 bases; bases outside gene matches: 3. Germline CDR1 reads MGHRA; CDR2 reads YSYEKL. CDR3 residues: CASSPGQINEKLFF. The CDR3 bases are TGCGCCAGCAGCCCGGGACAGATTAATGAAAAACTGTTTTTT.

The chain employs TRBV5-4 and TRBJ2-6; TRBD1 is a possible D gene (5 bases). Germline CDR1 reads SGHNT; CDR2 reads YYREEE (reference sequence). Trimming pared 4 bases from V and 0 bases from J, leaving 14 bases between. CDR3 length: 17 amino acids. CDR3 residues: CASSTGHVSSGANVLTF. The CDR3 DNA is TGTGCCAGCAGCACCGGACACGTTAGCTCTGGGGCCAACGTCCTGACTTTC.